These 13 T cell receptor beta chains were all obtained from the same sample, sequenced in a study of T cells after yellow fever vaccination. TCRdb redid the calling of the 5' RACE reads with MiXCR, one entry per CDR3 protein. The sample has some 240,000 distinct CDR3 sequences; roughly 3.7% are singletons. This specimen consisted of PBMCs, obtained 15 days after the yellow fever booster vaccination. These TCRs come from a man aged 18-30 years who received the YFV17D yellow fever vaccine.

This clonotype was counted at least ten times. CDR3 nucleotide sequence: TGTGCCAGCAGTTCGACAGGGCAGCAGTACTTC. This encodes CASSSTGQQYF. The rearrangement joins TRBV6-2 or TRBV6-3 to TRBJ2-7, with 7 bases matching TRBD1. V lost 4 bases and J lost 8; bases outside the gene matches: 2. The CDR3 runs 11 residues. Germline values: CDR1 MNHEY, CDR2 SVGEGT.

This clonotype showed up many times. DNA for the CDR3: TGCGCCAGCAGGGTGGGCAGGAACACCGGGGAGCTGTTTTTT. This translates into CASRVGRNTGELFF. The chain couples TRBV5-1 to TRBJ2-2; D is unresolved. Germline CDR1 reads SGHRS; CDR2 reads YFSETQ. V was cut by 5 bases and J by 1 base, with 9 bases left in between. The CDR3 length is 14 residues.

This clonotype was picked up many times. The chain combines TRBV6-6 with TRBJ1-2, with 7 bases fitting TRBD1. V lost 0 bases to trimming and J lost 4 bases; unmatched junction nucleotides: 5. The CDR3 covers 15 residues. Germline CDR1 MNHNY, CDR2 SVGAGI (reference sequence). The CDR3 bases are TGTGCCAGCAGTTACTCACCAGGGGGGGTCTATGGCTACACCTTC. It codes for CASSYSPGGVYGYTF.

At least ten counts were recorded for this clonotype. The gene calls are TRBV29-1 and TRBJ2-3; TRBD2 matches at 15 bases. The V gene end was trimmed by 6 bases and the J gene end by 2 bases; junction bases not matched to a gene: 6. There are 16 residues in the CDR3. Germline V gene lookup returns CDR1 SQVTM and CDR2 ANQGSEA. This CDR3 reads CSVTGLAGGSTDTQYF. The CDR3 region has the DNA TGCAGCGTCACCGGACTAGCGGGGGGGTCCACAGATACGCAGTATTTT.

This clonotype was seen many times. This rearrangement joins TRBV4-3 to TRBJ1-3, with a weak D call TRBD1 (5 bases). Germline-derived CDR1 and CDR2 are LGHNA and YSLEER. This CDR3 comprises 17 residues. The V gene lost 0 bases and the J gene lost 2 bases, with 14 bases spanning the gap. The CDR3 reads CASSQDLEGVAGNTIYF. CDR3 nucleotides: TGCGCCAGCAGCCAAGACCTCGAAGGGGTGGCTGGAAACACCATATATTTT.

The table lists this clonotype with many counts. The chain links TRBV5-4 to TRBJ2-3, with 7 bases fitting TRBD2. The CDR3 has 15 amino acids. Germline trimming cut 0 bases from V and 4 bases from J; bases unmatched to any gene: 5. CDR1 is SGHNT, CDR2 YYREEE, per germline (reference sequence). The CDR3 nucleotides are TGTGCCAGCAGCTTGGTGGCTAGCGGCTCAGATACGCAGTATTTT. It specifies CASSLVASGSDTQYF. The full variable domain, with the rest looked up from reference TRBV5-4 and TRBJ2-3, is ETGVTQSPTHLIKTRGQQVTLRCSSQSGHNTVSWYQQALGQGPQFIFQYYREEENGRGNFPPRFSGLQFPNYSSELNVNALELDDSALYLCASSLVASGSDTQYFGPGTRLTVL.

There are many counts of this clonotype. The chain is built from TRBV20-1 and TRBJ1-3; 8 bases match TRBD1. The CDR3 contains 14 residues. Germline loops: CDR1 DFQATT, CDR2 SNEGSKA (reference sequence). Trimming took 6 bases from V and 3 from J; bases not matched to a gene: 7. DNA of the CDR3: TGCAGTGCCCCGACAGGGGATGGTGGAAACACCATATATTTT. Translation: CSAPTGDGGNTIYF.

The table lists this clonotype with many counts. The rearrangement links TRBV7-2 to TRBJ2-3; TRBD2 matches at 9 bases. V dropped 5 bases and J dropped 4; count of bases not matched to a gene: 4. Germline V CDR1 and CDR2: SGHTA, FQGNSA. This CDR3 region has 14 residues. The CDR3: CASSGGLAADTQYF. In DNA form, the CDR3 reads TGTGCCAGCAGCGGGGGACTAGCTGCAGATACGCAGTATTTT.

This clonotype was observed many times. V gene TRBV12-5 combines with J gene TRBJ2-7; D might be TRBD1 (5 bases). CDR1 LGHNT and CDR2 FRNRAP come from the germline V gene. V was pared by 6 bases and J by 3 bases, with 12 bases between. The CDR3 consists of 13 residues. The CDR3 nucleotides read TGTGCTAGTGGCCTGGACAACGGCTACGAGCAGTACTTC. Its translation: CASGLDNGYEQYF.

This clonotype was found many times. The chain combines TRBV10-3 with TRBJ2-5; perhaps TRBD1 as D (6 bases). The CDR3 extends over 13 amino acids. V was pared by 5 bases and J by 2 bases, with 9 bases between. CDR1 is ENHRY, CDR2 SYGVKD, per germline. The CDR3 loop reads CAISLRGQETQYF. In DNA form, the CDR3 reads TGTGCCATCAGTCTGAGGGGGCAAGAGACCCAGTACTTC.

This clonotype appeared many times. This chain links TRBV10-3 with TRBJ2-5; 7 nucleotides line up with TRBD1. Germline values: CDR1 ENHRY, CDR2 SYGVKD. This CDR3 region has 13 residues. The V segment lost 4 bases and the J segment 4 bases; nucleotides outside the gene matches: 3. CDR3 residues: CAISGRQGETQYF. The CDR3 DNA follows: TGTGCCATCAGTGGTCGACAGGGAGAGACCCAGTACTTC.

The chain's CDR3 is CASSQDWTAPINEKLFF. CDR3 in DNA: TGTGCCAGCAGCCAAGATTGGACGGCACCAATTAATGAAAAACTGTTTTTT. The genes are TRBV3-1 and TRBJ1-4; D gene ambiguous. V was trimmed by 0 bases and J by 4 bases, leaving 15 bases between them. The CDR3 sequence is 17 residues long. Looked up from germline, CDR1 is LGHDT and CDR2 is YNNKEL (reference sequence).

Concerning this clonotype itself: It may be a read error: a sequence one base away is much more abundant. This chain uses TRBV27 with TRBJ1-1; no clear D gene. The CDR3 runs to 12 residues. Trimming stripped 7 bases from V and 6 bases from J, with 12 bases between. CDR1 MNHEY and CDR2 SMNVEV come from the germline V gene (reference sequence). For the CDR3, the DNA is TGTGCCAGCAAGTTTTTGGGCTCTGAAGCTTTCTTT. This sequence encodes CASKFLGSEAFF.